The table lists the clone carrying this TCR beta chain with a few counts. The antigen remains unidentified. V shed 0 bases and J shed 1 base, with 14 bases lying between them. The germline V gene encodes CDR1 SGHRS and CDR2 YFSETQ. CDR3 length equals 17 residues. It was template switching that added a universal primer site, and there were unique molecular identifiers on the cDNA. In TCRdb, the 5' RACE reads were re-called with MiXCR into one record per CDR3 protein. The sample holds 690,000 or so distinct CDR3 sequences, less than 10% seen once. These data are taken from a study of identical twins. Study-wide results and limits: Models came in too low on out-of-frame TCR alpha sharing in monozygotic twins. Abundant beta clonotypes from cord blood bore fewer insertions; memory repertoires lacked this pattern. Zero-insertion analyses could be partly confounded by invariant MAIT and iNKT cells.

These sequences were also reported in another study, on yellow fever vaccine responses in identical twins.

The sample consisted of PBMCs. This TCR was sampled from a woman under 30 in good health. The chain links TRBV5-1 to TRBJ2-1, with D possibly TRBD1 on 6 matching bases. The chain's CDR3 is CASSLVAGDWSYNEQFF. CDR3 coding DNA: TGCGCCAGCAGCTTGGTAGCAGGGGATTGGTCCTACAATGAGCAGTTCTTC.